The subject of this entry is one TCR beta chain. These data belong to a study of cytomegalovirus exposure and HLA in healthy donors. In the PCR, 60 Vbeta and 13 Jbeta primers were used. Clones were read by immunoSEQ multiplex PCR, and TCRdb kept only the in-frame ones, dropping some. This table has some 180,000 clones, roughly 85% appearing once. Germline values: CDR1 SGHNT, CDR2 YYREEE (reference sequence). Trimming removed 0 bases from V and 7 bases from J; junction bases left unmatched: 8. The CDR3 contains 16 residues. The chain couples TRBV5-4 to TRBJ1-2; TRBD1 matches at 11 bases. This clonotype originated in a woman aged 25 to 39 in good health and CMV-seropositive. Sample: PBMCs. CDR3 sequence: CASSLAYGTGGAGYTF. The CDR3 nucleotides read TGTGCCAGCAGCTTGGCCTATGGGACAGGGGGAGCTGGCTACACCTTC.